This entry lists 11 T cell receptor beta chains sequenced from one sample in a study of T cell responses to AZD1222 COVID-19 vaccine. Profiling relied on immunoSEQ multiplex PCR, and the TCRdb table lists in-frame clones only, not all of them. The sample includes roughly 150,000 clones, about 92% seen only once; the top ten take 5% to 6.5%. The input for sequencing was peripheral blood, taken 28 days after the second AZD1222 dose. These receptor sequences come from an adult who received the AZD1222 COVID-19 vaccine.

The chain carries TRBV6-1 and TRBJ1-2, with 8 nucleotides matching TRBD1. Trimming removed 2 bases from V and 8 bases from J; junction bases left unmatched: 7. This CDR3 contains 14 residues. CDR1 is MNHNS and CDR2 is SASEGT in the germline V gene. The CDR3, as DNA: TGTGCCAGCAGTGAAACTACAGGGGGAGGCGGCTACACCTTC. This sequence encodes CASSETTGGGGYTF.

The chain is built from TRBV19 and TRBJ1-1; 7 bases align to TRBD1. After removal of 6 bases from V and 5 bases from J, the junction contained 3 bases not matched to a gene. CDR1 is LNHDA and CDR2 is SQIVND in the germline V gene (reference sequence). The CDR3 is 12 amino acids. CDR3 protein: CASRQGHTEAFF. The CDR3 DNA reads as TGTGCCAGTAGACAGGGGCATACTGAAGCTTTCTTT.

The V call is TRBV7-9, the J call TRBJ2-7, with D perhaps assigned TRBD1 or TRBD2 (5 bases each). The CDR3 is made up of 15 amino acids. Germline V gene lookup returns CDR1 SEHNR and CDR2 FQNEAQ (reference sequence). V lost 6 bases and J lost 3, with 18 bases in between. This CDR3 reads CASSPGTARFYEQYF. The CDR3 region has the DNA TGTGCCAGCAGTCCCGGGACGGCTAGATTCTACGAGCAGTACTTC. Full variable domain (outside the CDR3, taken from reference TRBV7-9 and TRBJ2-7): DTGVSQNPRHKITKRGQNVTFRCDPISEHNRLYWYRQTLGQGPEFLTYFQNEAQLEKSRLLSDRFSAERPKGSFSTLEIQRTEQGDSAMYLCASSPGTARFYEQYFGPGTRLTVT.

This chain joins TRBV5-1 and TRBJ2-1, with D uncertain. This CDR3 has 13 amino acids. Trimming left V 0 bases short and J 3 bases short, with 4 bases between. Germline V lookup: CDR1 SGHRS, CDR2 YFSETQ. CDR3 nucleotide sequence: TGCGCCAGCAGCTTGGGGGGCTACAATGAGCAGTTCTTC. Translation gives CASSLGGYNEQFF.

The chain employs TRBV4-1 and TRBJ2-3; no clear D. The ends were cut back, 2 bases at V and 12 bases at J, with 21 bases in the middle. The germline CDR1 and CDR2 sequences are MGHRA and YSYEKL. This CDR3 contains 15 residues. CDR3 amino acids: CASSQLESGSVTQYF. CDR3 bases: TGCGCCAGCAGCCAACTAGAGTCGGGTTCCGTAACACAGTATTTT.

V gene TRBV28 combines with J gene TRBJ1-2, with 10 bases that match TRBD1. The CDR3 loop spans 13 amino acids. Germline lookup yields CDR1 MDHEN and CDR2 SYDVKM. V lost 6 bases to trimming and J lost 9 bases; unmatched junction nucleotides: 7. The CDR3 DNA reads TGTGCCAGCAGCCCCCGGGACAGGGGTCGCTACACCTTC. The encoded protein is CASSPRDRGRYTF.

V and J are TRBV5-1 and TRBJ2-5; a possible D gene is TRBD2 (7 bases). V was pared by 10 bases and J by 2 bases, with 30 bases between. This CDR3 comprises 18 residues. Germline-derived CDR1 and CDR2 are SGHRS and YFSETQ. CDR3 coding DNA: TGCGCCCGCTCGAGACGGGGGGCCATGGGGGATCGACAAGAGACCCAGTACTTC. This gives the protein CARSRRGAMGDRQETQYF.

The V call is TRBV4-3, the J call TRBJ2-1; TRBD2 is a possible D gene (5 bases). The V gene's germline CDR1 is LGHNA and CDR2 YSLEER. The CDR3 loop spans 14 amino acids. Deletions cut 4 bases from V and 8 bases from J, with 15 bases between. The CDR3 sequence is CASSPTEASDEQFF. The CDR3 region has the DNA TGCGCCAGCAGCCCCACGGAGGCCTCCGATGAGCAGTTCTTC.

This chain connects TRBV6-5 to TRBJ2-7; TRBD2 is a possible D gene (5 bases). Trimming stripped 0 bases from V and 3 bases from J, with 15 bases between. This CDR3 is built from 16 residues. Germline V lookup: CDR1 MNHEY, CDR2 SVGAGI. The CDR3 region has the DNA TGTGCCAGCAGTTACTCGTCCCTAGCTCATAGCTACGAGCAGTACTTC. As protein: CASSYSSLAHSYEQYF.

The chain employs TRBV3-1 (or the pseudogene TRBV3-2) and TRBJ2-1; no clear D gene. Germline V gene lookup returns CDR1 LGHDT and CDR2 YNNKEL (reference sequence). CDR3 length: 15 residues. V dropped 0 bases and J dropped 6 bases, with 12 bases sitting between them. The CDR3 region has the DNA TGTGCCAGCAGCCAAGACCCGGTCTTCCCCAATGAGCAGTTCTTC. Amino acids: CASSQDPVFPNEQFF.

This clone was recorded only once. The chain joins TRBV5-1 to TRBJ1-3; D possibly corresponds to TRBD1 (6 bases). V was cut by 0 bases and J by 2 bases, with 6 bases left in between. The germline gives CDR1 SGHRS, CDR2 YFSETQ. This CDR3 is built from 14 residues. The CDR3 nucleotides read TGCGCCAGCAGCTTGGCAGGGGCTGGAAACACCATATATTTT. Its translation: CASSLAGAGNTIYF.